This T cell receptor beta chain was recovered during a study of blood T cell repertoires in COVID-19. This study enrolled people aged about 18 to 90 from about two dozen US geographic areas. As processed by the authors: Nucleated cell counts were estimated from reference gene primer amplification. Profiled with immunoSEQ multiplex PCR; TCRdb holds only in-frame clones, not every one. V and J calls and clone size are as listed in that table; D and trimming were resolved from the DNA. The sample shows about 310,000 clones, roughly 85% of them seen only once. The CDR3 has 12 amino acids. Germline loops: CDR1 SGHKS, CDR2 YYEKEE (reference sequence). V was pared by 5 bases and J by 7 bases, with 9 bases between.

The origin of this receptor is a woman aged 30 to 39 who had been exposed to COVID-19. V and J are TRBV5-5 and TRBJ1-4, with TRBD1 as a possible D gene (5 bases). Sequenced material: PBMCs or T cells enriched from blood (not recorded which). CDR3 bases: TGTGCCAGCAGTGAAAGGGGTGAAAAACTGTTTTTT. The encoded protein is CASSERGEKLFF. The whole variable domain, remainder taken from reference TRBV5-5 and TRBJ1-4, is DAGVTQSPTHLIKTRGQQVTLRCSPISGHKSVSWYQQVLGQGPQFIFQYYEKEERGRGNFPDRFSARQFPNYSSELNVNALLLGDSALYLCASSERGEKLFFGSGTQLSVL.